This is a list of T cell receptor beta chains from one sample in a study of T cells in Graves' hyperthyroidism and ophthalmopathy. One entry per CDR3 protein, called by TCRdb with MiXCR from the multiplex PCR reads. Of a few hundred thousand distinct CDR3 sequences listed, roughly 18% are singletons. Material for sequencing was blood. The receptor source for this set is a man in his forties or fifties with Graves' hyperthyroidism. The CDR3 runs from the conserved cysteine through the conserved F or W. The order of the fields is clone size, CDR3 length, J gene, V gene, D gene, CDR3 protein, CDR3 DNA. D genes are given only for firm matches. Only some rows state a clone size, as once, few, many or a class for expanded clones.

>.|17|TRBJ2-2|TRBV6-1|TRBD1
CASSPLSVTGGTGELFF
TGTGCCAGCAGTCCCCTCTCGGTTACAGGGGGCACCGGGGAGCTGTTTTTT
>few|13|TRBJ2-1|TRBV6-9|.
CASNYIPYHEQFF
TGTGCCAGCAATTACATCCCGTACCATGAGCAGTTCTTC
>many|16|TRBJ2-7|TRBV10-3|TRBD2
CAISESAGGLSYEQYF
TGTGCCATCAGTGAGTCGGCGGGGGGCTTGTCCTACGAGCAGTACTTC
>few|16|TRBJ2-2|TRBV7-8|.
CASSLAAGSNTRELFF
TGTGCCAGCAGCTTAGCGGCCGGATCGAACACCCGGGAGCTGTTTTTT
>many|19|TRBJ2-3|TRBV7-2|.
CASSSPRGTQGAGPDTQYF
TGTGCCAGCAGCTCGCCGCGGGGGACCCAGGGGGCGGGGCCCGATACGCAGTATTTT
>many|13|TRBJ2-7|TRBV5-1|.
CASSLGYSYEQYF
TGCGCCAGCAGCTTGGGTTACAGCTACGAGCAGTACTTC
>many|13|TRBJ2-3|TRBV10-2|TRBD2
CASTVAGADTQYF
TGCGCCAGCACTGTAGCGGGGGCAGATACGCAGTATTTT
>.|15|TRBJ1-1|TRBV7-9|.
CASSTPGFSNTEAFF
TGTGCCAGCAGCACCCCAGGGTTCTCGAACACTGAAGCTTTCTTT
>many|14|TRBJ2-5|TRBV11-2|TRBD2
CASSLTSGQETQYF
TGTGCCAGCAGCTTAACTAGCGGCCAAGAGACCCAGTACTTC
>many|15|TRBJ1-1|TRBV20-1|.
CSASTGQELNTEAFF
TGCAGTGCTAGTACGGGTCAAGAATTGAACACTGAAGCTTTCTTT
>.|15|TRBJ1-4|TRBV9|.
CASSPGGGRREKLFF
TGTGCCAGCAGCCCCGGGGGGGGGCGGCGGGAAAAACTGTTTTTT
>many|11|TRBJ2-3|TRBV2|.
CASSTGDTQYF
TGTGCCAGCAGTACCGGAGATACGCAGTATTTT
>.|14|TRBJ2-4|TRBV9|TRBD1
CASSVAGQGNIQYF
TGTGCCAGCAGCGTAGCCGGACAGGGTAACATTCAGTACTTC
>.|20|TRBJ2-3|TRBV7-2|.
CACASSLVFGLAGGQDTQYF
.
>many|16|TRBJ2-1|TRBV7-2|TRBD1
CASSTNSGTGSNEQFF
TGTGCCAGCAGCACCAACTCCGGGACAGGGTCGAATGAGCAGTTCTTC
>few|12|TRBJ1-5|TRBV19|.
CASGTPGGPQHF
TGTGCCAGTGGAACTCCCGGAGGACCCCAGCATTTT
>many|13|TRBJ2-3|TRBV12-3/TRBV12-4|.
CASSWRFTDTQYF
TGTGCCAGCAGTTGGAGATTCACAGATACGCAGTATTTT
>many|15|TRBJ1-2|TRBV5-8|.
CASSLGPGRRASYTF
TGTGCCAGCAGCTTGGGGCCGGGACGGCGGGCAAGCTACACCTTC
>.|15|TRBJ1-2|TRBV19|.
CASTQMGGVSYGYTF
TGTGCCAGTACCCAAATGGGGGGAGTGAGCTATGGCTACACCTTC
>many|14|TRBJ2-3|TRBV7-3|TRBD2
CASSLGLATDTQYF
TGTGCCAGCAGCTTAGGACTAGCGACAGATACGCAGTATTTT
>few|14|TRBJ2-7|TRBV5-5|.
CASSLAGDHYEQYF
TGTGCCAGCAGCTTGGCAGGAGATCACTACGAGCAGTACTTC
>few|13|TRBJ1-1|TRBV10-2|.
CATFGERGTEAFF
TGCGCCACTTTTGGCGAGCGGGGGACTGAAGCTTTCTTT
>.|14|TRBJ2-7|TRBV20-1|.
CSAQDRGLSYEQYF
TGCAGTGCACAAGACCGGGGGTTATCCTACGAGCAGTACTTC
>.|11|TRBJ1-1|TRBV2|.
CATGVWDGAFF
TGTGCCACGGGGGTGTGGGATGGGGCTTTCTTT
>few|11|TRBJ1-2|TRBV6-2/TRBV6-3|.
CASTPGWGYTF
TGTGCCAGCACCCCAGGGTGGGGCTACACCTTC
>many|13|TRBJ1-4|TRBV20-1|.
CSARGAENEKLFF
TGCAGTGCTAGAGGGGCGGAGAATGAAAAACTGTTTTTT
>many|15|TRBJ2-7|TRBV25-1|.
CASSERRQGGREQYF
TGTGCCAGCAGTGAACGGCGGCAGGGTGGGCGGGAGCAGTACTTC
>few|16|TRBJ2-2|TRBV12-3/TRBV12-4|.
CASSYSGYSNTGELFF
TGTGCCAGCAGTTACAGCGGTTATTCGAACACCGGGGAGCTGTTTTTT
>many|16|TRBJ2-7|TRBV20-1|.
CSARDRLGGGALEQYF
TGCAGTGCTAGAGATAGGTTGGGGGGGGGGGCCTTGGAGCAGTACTTC
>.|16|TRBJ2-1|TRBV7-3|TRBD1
CASSLLGTGSYNEQFF
TGTGCCAGCAGCTTGCTCGGGACAGGGTCCTACAATGAGCAGTTCTTC
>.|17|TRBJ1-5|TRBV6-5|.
CASSYSHTKGGNQPQHF
TGTGCCAGCAGTTACTCTCATACTAAAGGGGGCAATCAGCCCCAGCATTTT
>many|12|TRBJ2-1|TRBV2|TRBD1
CASRRPGGEQFF
TGTGCCAGCAGGCGACCAGGGGGTGAGCAGTTCTTC
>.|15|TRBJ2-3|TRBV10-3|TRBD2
CATGSRGGNTDTQYF
TGTGCCACAGGGTCCCGCGGGGGGAACACAGATACGCAGTATTTT
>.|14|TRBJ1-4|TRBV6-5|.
CASSYRGRDEKLFF
TGTGCCAGCAGTTACAGGGGGAGGGATGAAAAACTGTTTTTT
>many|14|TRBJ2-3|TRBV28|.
CASRESTYTDTQYF
TGTGCCAGCAGAGAGAGCACCTACACAGATACGCAGTATTTT
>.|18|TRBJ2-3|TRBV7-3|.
CASGPLAGLVGVTDTQYF
TGTGCCAGCGGCCCGCTGGCGGGGCTCGTAGGGGTAACAGATACGCAGTATTTT
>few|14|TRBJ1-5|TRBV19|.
CASSAASRNQPQHF
TGTGCCAGTAGTGCCGCCTCCAGAAATCAGCCCCAGCATTTT
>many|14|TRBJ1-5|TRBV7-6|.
CASSLSGVNQPQHF
TGTGCCAGCAGCTTATCCGGGGTGAATCAGCCCCAGCATTTT
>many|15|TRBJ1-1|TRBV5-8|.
CASSLVAGAGTEAFF
TGTGCCAGCAGCTTGGTAGCAGGGGCTGGCACTGAAGCTTTCTTT
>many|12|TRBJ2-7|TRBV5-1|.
CASSSSSYEQYF
TGCGCCAGCAGCTCATCTTCATACGAGCAGTACTTC
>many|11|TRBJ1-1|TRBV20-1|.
CSASDRVKAFF
TGCAGTGCTAGTGACCGGGTCAAAGCTTTCTTT
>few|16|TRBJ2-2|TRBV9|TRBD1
CASSGQGAANTGELFF
TGTGCCAGCAGCGGACAGGGGGCGGCGAACACCGGGGAGCTGTTTTTT
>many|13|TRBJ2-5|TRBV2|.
CASSEGIQETQYF
TGTGCCAGCAGTGAGGGCATCCAAGAGACCCAGTACTTC
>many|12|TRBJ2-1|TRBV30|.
CACTSLNNEQFF
TGTGCCTGCACAAGTTTGAACAATGAGCAGTTCTTC
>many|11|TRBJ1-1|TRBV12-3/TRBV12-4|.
CASSFGRKAFF
TGTGCCAGCAGTTTCGGGAGAAAGGCTTTCTTT
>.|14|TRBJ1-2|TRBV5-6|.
CASSLAGVNYGYTF
TGTGCCAGCAGCTTGGCAGGGGTGAACTATGGCTACACCTTC
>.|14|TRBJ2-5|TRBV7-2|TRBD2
CASSHPGGGETQYF
TGTGCCAGCAGCCATCCGGGGGGGGGGGAGACCCAGTACTTC
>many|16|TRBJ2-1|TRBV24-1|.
CATSDRGGRTYNEQFF
TGTGCCACCAGTGACAGGGGGGGGAGGACCTACAATGAGCAGTTCTTC
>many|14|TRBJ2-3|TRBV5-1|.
CASSLDPSTDTQYF
TGCGCCAGCAGCTTGGACCCAAGCACAGATACGCAGTATTTT
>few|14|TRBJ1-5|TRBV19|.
CASSIWDTNQPQHF
TGTGCCAGTAGTATATGGGACACCAATCAGCCCCAGCATTTT